These T cell receptor beta chains were read from a single sample in a study of CD8+CD57+ T cells in acquired aplastic anemia. TCRdb reprocessed the reads with MiXCR, giving one entry per CDR3 protein. Seen here are 150,000 to 200,000 distinct CDR3 sequences, roughly 48% observed once, and the top ten hold about 1.2%. The sequencing sample was made of sorted CD4+, CD8+, or CD8+CD57+ T cells (not recorded which) from PBMCs. The receptor source for this set is a human donor with aplastic anemia. Each CDR3 is given with its conserved first and last residue. Each record gives: clone size, CDR3 length, V gene, D gene, J gene, CDR3 protein, CDR3 DNA. A D gene is named only where the DNA matches it firmly. Clone size appears in some rows only: once, few, many, or a class for an expanded clone.

abundance: -
len: 12
v_gene: TRBV2
d_gene: -
j_gene: TRBJ1-1
CDR3aa: CASSQGNTEAFF
CDR3nt: TGTGCCAGCTCACAGGGGAACACTGAAGCTTTCTTT

abundance: many
len: 18
v_gene: TRBV10-1
d_gene: -
j_gene: TRBJ2-2
CDR3aa: CASSDGFYLRTNTGELFF
CDR3nt: TGCGCCAGCAGTGATGGGTTTTATTTGCGGACGAACACCGGGGAGCTGTTTTTT

abundance: -
len: 15
v_gene: TRBV11-1
d_gene: TRBD1
j_gene: TRBJ1-2
CDR3aa: CASSPMDREYYGYTF
CDR3nt: TGTGCCAGCAGCCCCATGGACAGGGAGTACTATGGCTACACCTTC

abundance: -
len: 15
v_gene: TRBV14
d_gene: -
j_gene: TRBJ2-5
CDR3aa: CASSQALGRQETQYF
CDR3nt: TGTGCCAGCAGCCAAGCGCTGGGCCGCCAAGAGACCCAGTACTTC

abundance: -
len: 15
v_gene: TRBV7-3
d_gene: TRBD2
j_gene: TRBJ2-3
CDR3aa: CASNPSGSGTDTQYF
CDR3nt: TGTGCCAGCAACCCTAGCGGGAGTGGCACAGATACGCAGTATTTT

abundance: -
len: 13
v_gene: TRBV25-1
d_gene: -
j_gene: TRBJ2-1
CDR3aa: CASSDGGRHEQFF
CDR3nt: TGTGCCAGCAGTGATGGGGGCCGGCATGAGCAGTTCTTC

abundance: many
len: 14
v_gene: TRBV6-1
d_gene: -
j_gene: TRBJ2-6
CDR3aa: CASSGDAGANVLTF
CDR3nt: TGTGCCAGCAGCGGGGATGCTGGGGCCAACGTCCTGACTTTC

abundance: many
len: 15
v_gene: TRBV5-8
d_gene: -
j_gene: TRBJ1-3
CDR3aa: CASSLVGRGGNTIYF
CDR3nt: TGTGCCAGCAGCTTGGTGGGCAGGGGTGGAAACACCATATATTTT

abundance: few
len: 14
v_gene: TRBV7-9
d_gene: -
j_gene: TRBJ1-6
CDR3aa: CASTPLGIGSPLHF
CDR3nt: TGTGCCAGCACCCCGCTTGGTATTGGGTCACCCCTCCACTTT

abundance: -
len: 17
v_gene: TRBV2
d_gene: TRBD1
j_gene: TRBJ2-1
CDR3aa: CASSESRRDRDSDEQFF
CDR3nt: TGTGCCAGCAGTGAATCCCGCCGGGACAGGGACTCTGATGAGCAGTTCTTC

abundance: many
len: 9
v_gene: TRBV19
d_gene: -
j_gene: TRBJ1-2
CDR3aa: CASTDGYTF
CDR3nt: TGTGCCAGTACGGATGGCTACACCTTC

abundance: -
len: 13
v_gene: TRBV7-2
d_gene: -
j_gene: TRBJ2-3
CDR3aa: CASSLDLVDTQYF
CDR3nt: TGTGCCAGTAGCTTAGACTTGGTAGATACGCAGTATTTT

abundance: -
len: 14
v_gene: TRBV20-1
d_gene: TRBD1
j_gene: TRBJ2-3
CDR3aa: CSASGQGVTDTQYF
CDR3nt: TGCAGTGCCAGCGGACAGGGGGTCACAGATACGCAGTATTTT

abundance: -
len: 13
v_gene: TRBV2
d_gene: -
j_gene: TRBJ2-3
CDR3aa: CVSSLPPIDTQYF
CDR3nt: TGTGTCAGCAGTTTACCCCCCATAGATACGCAGTATTTT

abundance: -
len: 11
v_gene: TRBV10-3
d_gene: -
j_gene: TRBJ2-3
CDR3aa: CAIKGTDTQYF
CDR3nt: TGTGCCATCAAAGGAACAGATACGCAGTATTTT

abundance: -
len: 14
v_gene: TRBV20-1
d_gene: TRBD2
j_gene: TRBJ2-7
CDR3aa: CSARILAGGSEQYF
CDR3nt: TGCAGTGCTAGAATCTTAGCGGGGGGGTCTGAGCAGTACTTC

abundance: -
len: 18
v_gene: TRBV3-1
d_gene: TRBD2
j_gene: TRBJ2-3
CDR3aa: CASSQVGTGGGVKDTQYF
CDR3nt: TGTGCCAGCAGCCAAGTCGGAACTGGCGGGGGGGTCAAAGATACGCAGTATTTT

abundance: many
len: 17
v_gene: TRBV5-1
d_gene: TRBD1
j_gene: TRBJ2-3
CDR3aa: CASSLYAGTGTTDTQYF
CDR3nt: TGCGCCAGCAGCCTGTACGCCGGGACAGGGACAACAGATACGCAGTATTTT

abundance: few
len: 16
v_gene: TRBV7-2
d_gene: TRBD2
j_gene: TRBJ2-1
CDR3aa: CASSLVGGGGGNEQFF
CDR3nt: TGTGCCAGCAGCTTAGTTGGCGGGGGGGGGGGCAATGAGCAGTTCTTC

abundance: many
len: 11
v_gene: TRBV6-1
d_gene: -
j_gene: TRBJ1-2
CDR3aa: CASKGLYGYTF
CDR3nt: TGTGCCAGCAAGGGCCTCTATGGCTACACCTTC

abundance: -
len: 13
v_gene: TRBV25-1
d_gene: -
j_gene: TRBJ1-4
CDR3aa: CASTLGGMEKLFF
CDR3nt: TGTGCCAGCACCTTGGGAGGGATGGAAAAACTGTTTTTT

abundance: once
len: 15
v_gene: TRBV10-3
d_gene: TRBD1
j_gene: TRBJ1-2
CDR3aa: CAISYPSDRASGNTF
CDR3nt: TGTGCCATCAGTTATCCCAGTGACAGGGCCAGTGGAAACACCTTC

abundance: few
len: 15
v_gene: TRBV24-1
d_gene: -
j_gene: TRBJ1-4
CDR3aa: CATSDFGAGSGKLFF
CDR3nt: TGTGCCACCAGTGATTTCGGTGCAGGTTCAGGAAAACTGTTTTTT

abundance: few
len: 15
v_gene: TRBV13
d_gene: -
j_gene: TRBJ1-2
CDR3aa: CASSLYQDSNYGYTF
CDR3nt: TGTGCCAGCAGCTTATATCAGGACTCTAACTATGGCTACACCTTC

abundance: many
len: 14
v_gene: TRBV20-1
d_gene: -
j_gene: TRBJ1-1
CDR3aa: CSAMMGGSGTEAFF
CDR3nt: TGCAGTGCTATGATGGGGGGCAGCGGCACTGAAGCTTTCTTT

abundance: many
len: 15
v_gene: TRBV15
d_gene: -
j_gene: TRBJ2-7
CDR3aa: CATSRAQTARGEQYF
CDR3nt: TGTGCCACCAGCAGAGCCCAGACTGCAAGGGGCGAGCAGTACTTC

abundance: -
len: 12
v_gene: TRBV10-3
d_gene: -
j_gene: TRBJ2-2
CDR3aa: CAISAGTGELFF
CDR3nt: TGTGCCATCAGTGCGGGCACCGGGGAGCTGTTTTTT

abundance: -
len: 13
v_gene: TRBV27
d_gene: -
j_gene: TRBJ2-5
CDR3aa: CASSLSSRETQYF
CDR3nt: TGTGCCAGCAGTTTATCGAGTCGAGAGACCCAGTACTTC

abundance: many
len: 14
v_gene: TRBV12-5
d_gene: TRBD2
j_gene: TRBJ2-7
CDR3aa: CASGLIGGGYEQYF
CDR3nt: TGTGCTAGTGGTTTGATTGGGGGGGGCTACGAGCAGTACTTC

abundance: many
len: 15
v_gene: TRBV5-1
d_gene: -
j_gene: TRBJ2-1
CDR3aa: CASSLDGGSYNEQFF
CDR3nt: TGCGCCAGCAGCTTAGACGGCGGCTCCTACAATGAGCAGTTCTTC

abundance: once
len: 15
v_gene: TRBV19
d_gene: TRBD2
j_gene: TRBJ2-1
CDR3aa: CASSSRAGGVNEQFF
CDR3nt: TGTGCCAGTAGTTCCCGAGCGGGGGGGGTCAATGAGCAGTTCTTC

abundance: many
len: 13
v_gene: TRBV6-4
d_gene: -
j_gene: TRBJ1-1
CDR3aa: CASSAEENTEAFF
CDR3nt: TGTGCCAGCAGTGCAGAAGAGAACACTGAAGCTTTCTTT

abundance: few
len: 13
v_gene: TRBV19
d_gene: -
j_gene: TRBJ1-2
CDR3aa: CASKPGKNYGYTF
CDR3nt: TGTGCCAGTAAACCGGGGAAAAACTATGGCTACACCTTC

abundance: -
len: 16
v_gene: TRBV2
d_gene: TRBD1
j_gene: TRBJ2-3
CDR3aa: CASSRGGDRGTDTQYF
CDR3nt: TGTGCCAGCAGCCGGGGAGGGGACAGGGGCACAGATACGCAGTATTTT

abundance: many
len: 18
v_gene: TRBV9
d_gene: TRBD1
j_gene: TRBJ1-1
CDR3aa: CASSVVQGAPSVNTEAFF
CDR3nt: TGTGCCAGCAGCGTAGTACAGGGGGCGCCATCGGTGAACACTGAAGCTTTCTTT

abundance: few
len: 16
v_gene: TRBV10-3
d_gene: TRBD1
j_gene: TRBJ2-5
CDR3aa: CAISEGDRGGGETQYF
CDR3nt: TGTGCCATCAGTGAAGGGGACAGGGGCGGGGGAGAGACCCAGTACTTC

abundance: many
len: 15
v_gene: TRBV7-2
d_gene: TRBD1
j_gene: TRBJ1-6
CDR3aa: CASSGQGQYNSPLHF
CDR3nt: TGTGCCAGCAGCGGACAGGGTCAATATAATTCACCCCTCCACTTT

abundance: many
len: 12
v_gene: TRBV5-8
d_gene: -
j_gene: TRBJ1-1
CDR3aa: CASKRGDTEAFF
CDR3nt: TGTGCCAGCAAACGTGGGGACACTGAAGCTTTCTTT

abundance: -
len: 12
v_gene: TRBV10-3
d_gene: TRBD2
j_gene: TRBJ2-7
CDR3aa: CASRPGLHERYF
CDR3nt: TGTGCCAGCAGGCCGGGACTACACGAGCGGTACTTC

abundance: many
len: 13
v_gene: TRBV12-3/TRBV12-4
d_gene: -
j_gene: TRBJ1-1
CDR3aa: CASSLYTGAEAFF
CDR3nt: TGTGCCAGCAGTCTCTATACCGGGGCCGAAGCTTTCTTT

abundance: -
len: 15
v_gene: TRBV4-2
d_gene: -
j_gene: TRBJ2-4
CDR3aa: CASSQGMSHKNIQYF
CDR3nt: TGTGCCAGCAGCCAAGGGATGTCCCACAAAAACATTCAGTACTTC

abundance: -
len: 13
v_gene: TRBV7-2
d_gene: -
j_gene: TRBJ1-3
CDR3aa: CASLTEYGNTIYF
CDR3nt: TGTGCCAGCTTGACAGAGTATGGAAACACAATATATTTT

abundance: many
len: 15
v_gene: TRBV5-1
d_gene: -
j_gene: TRBJ1-6
CDR3aa: CASSLVGRGNSPLHF
CDR3nt: TGCGCCAGCAGCTTGGTGGGCAGGGGTAATTCACCCCTCCACTTT

abundance: few
len: 13
v_gene: TRBV2
d_gene: -
j_gene: TRBJ2-3
CDR3aa: CASSSTWGDTQYF
CDR3nt: TGTGCCAGCAGCTCCACTTGGGGTGATACGCAGTATTTT

abundance: -
len: 12
v_gene: TRBV29-1
d_gene: TRBD2
j_gene: TRBJ2-3
CDR3aa: CSAGGPLDTQYF
CDR3nt: TGCAGCGCGGGGGGGCCTTTAGATACGCAGTATTTT

abundance: -
len: 16
v_gene: TRBV25-1
d_gene: -
j_gene: TRBJ1-5
CDR3aa: CASSDGPSSPNQPQHF
CDR3nt: TGTGCCAGCAGTGATGGGCCGTCCTCTCCCAATCAGCCCCAGCATTTT

abundance: -
len: 14
v_gene: TRBV10-1
d_gene: -
j_gene: TRBJ2-7
CDR3aa: CASTQGQGENEQYF
CDR3nt: TGCGCCAGCACCCAGGGGCAGGGCGAAAACGAGCAGTACTTC

abundance: -
len: 14
v_gene: TRBV29-1
d_gene: -
j_gene: TRBJ2-1
CDR3aa: CSVATGDVGNEQFF
CDR3nt: TGCAGCGTTGCGACGGGAGACGTGGGCAATGAGCAGTTCTTC

abundance: many
len: 18
v_gene: TRBV20-1
d_gene: -
j_gene: TRBJ2-1
CDR3aa: CSARDFRGVQGSYNEQFF
CDR3nt: TGCAGTGCTAGGGACTTCCGTGGTGTGCAGGGCTCCTACAATGAGCAGTTCTTC

abundance: -
len: 14
v_gene: TRBV29-1
d_gene: -
j_gene: TRBJ1-2
CDR3aa: CSVDFARVNYGYTF
CDR3nt: TGCAGCGTTGATTTCGCGAGGGTAAACTATGGCTACACCTTC

abundance: few
len: 14
v_gene: TRBV3-1
d_gene: -
j_gene: TRBJ1-2
CDR3aa: CASSQELEGYGYTF
CDR3nt: TGTGCCAGCAGCCAAGAACTGGAGGGCTATGGCTACACCTTC

abundance: -
len: 15
v_gene: TRBV7-2
d_gene: TRBD1
j_gene: TRBJ1-2
CDR3aa: CASSSRQTGNYGYTF
CDR3nt: TGTGCCAGCAGCTCAAGACAGACAGGGAACTATGGCTACACCTTC

abundance: many
len: 15
v_gene: TRBV14
d_gene: TRBD1
j_gene: TRBJ1-2
CDR3aa: CASSQAGTGAYGYTF
CDR3nt: TGTGCCAGCAGCCAAGCCGGGACAGGGGCTTATGGCTACACCTTC

abundance: many
len: 16
v_gene: TRBV7-9
d_gene: TRBD2
j_gene: TRBJ2-5
CDR3aa: CASSLFSSGGEETQYF
CDR3nt: TGTGCCAGCAGCTTATTTTCTTCCGGGGGGGAAGAGACCCAGTACTTC

abundance: few
len: 16
v_gene: TRBV7-6
d_gene: -
j_gene: TRBJ2-3
CDR3aa: CASSLVTGRGTDTQYF
CDR3nt: TGTGCCAGCAGCTTAGTTACAGGGAGGGGCACAGATACGCAGTATTTT

abundance: many
len: 15
v_gene: TRBV6-6
d_gene: TRBD1
j_gene: TRBJ1-1
CDR3aa: CASSYRRQGSSEAFF
CDR3nt: TGTGCCAGCAGTTACCGCCGACAGGGCTCGTCTGAAGCTTTCTTT

abundance: many
len: 15
v_gene: TRBV12-3/TRBV12-4
d_gene: -
j_gene: TRBJ2-3
CDR3aa: CASSPTAASTDTQYF
CDR3nt: TGTGCCAGCAGTCCAACGGCAGCTAGCACAGATACGCAGTATTTT

abundance: many
len: 12
v_gene: TRBV20-1
d_gene: TRBD1
j_gene: TRBJ2-7
CDR3aa: CSPQDRDYEQYF
CDR3nt: TGCAGTCCTCAGGACAGGGACTACGAGCAGTACTTC

abundance: many
len: 16
v_gene: TRBV6-6
d_gene: -
j_gene: TRBJ1-6
CDR3aa: CASSYSSRTINSPLHF
CDR3nt: TGTGCCAGCAGTTACTCGAGTAGAACGATTAATTCACCCCTCCACTTT